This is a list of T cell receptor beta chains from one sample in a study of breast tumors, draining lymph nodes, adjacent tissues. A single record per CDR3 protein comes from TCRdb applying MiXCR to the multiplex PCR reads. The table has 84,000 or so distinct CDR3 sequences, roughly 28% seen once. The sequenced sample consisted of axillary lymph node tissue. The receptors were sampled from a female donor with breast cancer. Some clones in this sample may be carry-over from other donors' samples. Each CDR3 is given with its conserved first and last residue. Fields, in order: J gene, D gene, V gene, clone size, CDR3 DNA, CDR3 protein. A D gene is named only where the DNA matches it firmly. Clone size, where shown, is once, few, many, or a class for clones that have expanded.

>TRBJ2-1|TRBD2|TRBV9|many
TGTGCCAGCAGCGTAGGCGGGAGTGGGGATGAGCAGTTCTTC
CASSVGGSGDEQFF
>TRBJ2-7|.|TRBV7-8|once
TGTGCCAGCAGCTTCCAGGGGTACGAGCAGTACTTC
CASSFQGYEQYF
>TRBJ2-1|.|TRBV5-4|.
TGTGCCAGCAGCTCGGGAATGAGTATCAATGAGCAGTTCTTC
CASSSGMSINEQFF
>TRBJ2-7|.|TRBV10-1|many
TGCGCCAGCACCCCCCGGGGCCCCTACGAGCAGTACTTC
CASTPRGPYEQYF
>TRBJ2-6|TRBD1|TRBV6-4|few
TGTGCCAGCAGCTGGGGACAGGGTGTTATCTGGGCCAACGTCCTGACTTTC
CASSWGQGVIWANVLTF
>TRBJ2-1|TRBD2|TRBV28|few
TGTGCCAGCAGTTTCTCTCCTGGGGGGGACAATGAGCAGTTCTTC
CASSFSPGGDNEQFF
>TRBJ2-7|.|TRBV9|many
TGTGCCAGCAGCGCCCCATCTTACGAGCAGTACTTC
CASSAPSYEQYF
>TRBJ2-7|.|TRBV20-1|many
TGCAGTGCTAGAGATCCCATCTCCTACGAGCAGTACTTC
CSARDPISYEQYF
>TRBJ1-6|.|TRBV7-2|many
TGTGCCAGCAGCTTAGCCGGGACCCAAGGTTCACCCCTCCACTTT
CASSLAGTQGSPLHF
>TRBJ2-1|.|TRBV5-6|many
TGTGCCAGCAGCTTGGGTATCGTCCGATACAATGAGCAGTTCTTC
CASSLGIVRYNEQFF
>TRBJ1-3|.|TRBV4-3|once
TGCGCCAGCAGCCAAGAGCTACAGTTGACTGGAGACACCATATATTTT
CASSQELQLTGDTIYF
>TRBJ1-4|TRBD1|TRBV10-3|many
TGTGCCATCAGTGAGTCCGGAGGGACAGGTGAAAAACTGTTTTTT
CAISESGGTGEKLFF
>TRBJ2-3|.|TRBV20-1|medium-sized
TGCAGTGCTGGGACTAGCACAGATACGCAGTATTTT
CSAGTSTDTQYF